This passage covers 28 T cell receptor beta chains from one sample sequenced in a study of blood T cells in healthy people across ages (dated by TCRdb to the mid-2010s). Libraries were prepared through 5' RACE. The sequencing machine was an Illumina HiSeq 2500. The second PCR ran for about 7 to 11 cycles and used a J-beta primer mix along with a sample-barcoded 5' primer. The public reads were run again by TCRdb, first through fastp at Q25 and then through MiXCR, and only productive beta chains were kept. Every CDR3 protein is listed once, alongside the most common genes and DNA of its rows. Present in this sample are a few hundred thousand distinct CDR3 sequences, approximately 27% of which were seen just once. The leading ten clones occupy about 18% of the sample. Sequenced: blood. Receptors were obtained from a woman between 65 and 79 years old in good health.

A word on this clonotype: Mismatch with germline at one junction end may stem from a read error. The chain uses TRBV29-1 and TRBJ1-1; no clear D gene. This CDR3 contains 14 residues. The germline gives CDR1 SQVTM, CDR2 ANQGSEA. CDR3 sequence reads: CSGSHRDRYTEALF. As DNA, the CDR3 is TGCAGCGGCTCCCATCGGGATCGTTACACTGAAGCTCTCTTT. Filled out from reference TRBV29-1 and TRBJ1-1, the complete variable domain reads SAVISQKPSRDICQRGTSLTIQCQVDSQVTMMFWYRQQPGQSLTLIATANQGSEATYESGFVIDKFPISRPNLTFSTLTVSNMSPEDSSIYLCSGSHRDRYTEALFGQGTRLTVV.

This clonotype was detected only a few times. A much larger clonotype is one base distant, so this may be a read error. This chain links TRBV12-3 or TRBV12-4 with TRBJ1-2; 7 nucleotides agree with TRBD1. V shed 7 bases, J shed 4 bases, and the junction held 9 bases outside the gene matches. CDR3 size: 14 residues. The CDR3 loop is CASTLGTASYGYTF. The CDR3 DNA reads as TGTGCCAGCACCCTCGGGACAGCCAGCTATGGCTACACCTTC.

The chain links TRBV6-1 to TRBJ1-5; D not certain. The V and J ends lost 7 bases and 5 bases respectively, with 6 bases between them. Germline V lookup: CDR1 MNHNS, CDR2 SASEGT. This CDR3 has 11 amino acids. The CDR3 reads CASTDDQPQHF. CDR3 DNA: TGTGCCAGCACCGACGATCAGCCCCAGCATTTT.

The rearrangement joins TRBV7-9 to TRBJ1-4, with TRBD1 matching over 8 bases. In germline, CDR1 is SEHNR, CDR2 FQNEAQ (reference sequence). Trimming cost V 2 bases and J 6 bases; bases outside gene matches: 5. There are 15 residues in the CDR3. The CDR3 DNA reads TGTGCCAGCAGCTTAAACAGGGGGTCAGATGAAAAACTGTTTTTT. Translating it yields CASSLNRGSDEKLFF.

This clonotype showed up just a few times. The V and J genes are TRBV6-6 and TRBJ1-4, with D possibly matching TRBD1 (6 bases). CDR3 size: 14 residues. The germline V gene has CDR1 MNHNY and CDR2 SVGAGI (reference sequence). The V end lost 6 bases, the J end lost 8 bases, and 16 bases lay between the germline ends. The CDR3: CASSIMEGGEKLFF. The DNA for the CDR3 is TGTGCCAGCAGCATTATGGAGGGGGGGGAAAAACTGTTTTTT.

In this sample, this clonotype turned up a few times. The chain joins TRBV2 to TRBJ2-7, with a possible D match to TRBD1 (5 bases). The assigned J gene may be wrong: the sequence end matches TRBJ2-1 better. The V gene's germline CDR1 is SNHLY and CDR2 FYNNEI. This CDR3 contains 12 residues. CDR3 DNA sequence: TGTGCCAGCCAGTATGTACAGGATGAGCAGTTCTTC. It specifies CASQYVQDEQFF.

This clonotype was recorded a few times. This chain uses TRBV20-1 with TRBJ2-7; 11 bases match TRBD1. The V gene's germline CDR1 is DFQATT and CDR2 SNEGSKA (reference sequence). V lost 6 bases and J lost 6; bases outside the gene matches: 4. The CDR3 contains 12 residues. CDR3 in amino acids: CSATGTGGEQYF. CDR3 nucleotides: TGCAGTGCAACCGGGACAGGGGGCGAGCAGTACTTC.

J is TRBJ1-1 and V is TRBV20-1; D is ambiguous. This CDR3 is built from 15 residues. The germline V gene encodes CDR1 DFQATT and CDR2 SNEGSKA (reference sequence). V was trimmed by 1 base and J by 4 bases, leaving 16 bases between them. The CDR3 is CSARGWQDGGTEAFF. The CDR3 DNA sequence: TGCAGTGCTAGAGGGTGGCAGGATGGAGGCACTGAAGCTTTCTTT.

The chain uses TRBV21-1 and TRBJ2-6; the DNA was not compared with TRBD1, the D call given in the table. TRBV21-1 is shown as a pseudogene. CDR3 length: 20 amino acids. The chain's CDR3 is CASSKRGVRARSSGANVLTF. The CDR3 DNA reads as TGTGCCAGCAGCAAGAGGGGGGTAAGGGCCCGGAGCTCTGGGGCCAACGTCCTGACTTTC.

The V and J genes are TRBV27 and TRBJ1-4; D remains ambiguous. The CDR3 has 13 amino acids. Germline V gene data show CDR1 as MNHEY and CDR2 as SMNVEV (reference sequence). V was clipped by 6 bases and J by 7 bases, with 12 bases between them. The CDR3 DNA reads as TGTGCCAGCAGGGATGGGAGGATTGAAAAACTGTTTTTT. It encodes CASRDGRIEKLFF. The whole variable domain, remainder taken from reference TRBV27 and TRBJ1-4, is EAQVTQNPRYLITVTGKKLTVTCSQNMNHEYMSWYRQDPGLGLRQIYYSMNVEVTDKGDVPEGYKVSRKEKRNFPLILESPSPNQTSLYFCASRDGRIEKLFFGSGTQLSVL.

The chain uses TRBV15 and TRBJ2-5; 7 bases are a match to TRBD2. Trimming removed 1 base from V and 0 bases from J; junction bases left unmatched: 2. From germline, CDR1 is LNHNV and CDR2 YYDKDF (reference sequence). The CDR3 runs 15 residues. The chain's CDR3 is CATSRASGYQETQYF. DNA of the CDR3: TGTGCCACCAGCAGAGCTAGCGGATACCAAGAGACCCAGTACTTC.

This clonotype was observed a few times. The rearrangement links TRBV7-2 to TRBJ1-5; 8 positions agree with TRBD1. Losses at the gene ends were 2 bases for V and 1 base for J; bases not matched to a gene: 1. Germline V gene data show CDR1 as SGHTA and CDR2 as FQGNSA. This CDR3 spans 15 amino acids. CDR3 bases: TGTGCCAGCAGCTTAAGGACAGGGAGCAATCAGCCCCAGCATTTT. The encoded protein is CASSLRTGSNQPQHF.

The rearrangement joins TRBV7-9 to TRBJ2-3, with TRBD2 matching over 10 bases. The length of the CDR3 is 17 residues. V lost 4 bases and J lost 6; bases outside the gene matches: 13. CDR1 SEHNR and CDR2 FQNEAQ come from the germline V gene (reference sequence). The CDR3 DNA sequence: TGTGCCAGCAGCTCCTACCCTCTAGCGGGGGCTTGGGATACGCAGTATTTT. It specifies CASSSYPLAGAWDTQYF.

The chain employs TRBV4-1 and TRBJ1-5; D is uncertain. CDR3 length: 13 amino acids. Germline V gives CDR1 MGHRA, CDR2 YSYEKL. V was pared by 0 bases and J by 6 bases, with 6 bases between. In DNA, the CDR3 is TGCGCCAGCAGCCAAGAGTGGAGTCAGCCCCAGCATTTT. Encoded protein: CASSQEWSQPQHF.

V gene TRBV7-9 combines with J gene TRBJ1-5, with D possibly matching TRBD1 (5 bases). The ends were cut back, 5 bases at V and 2 bases at J, with 10 bases in the middle. Germline CDR1 reads SEHNR; CDR2 reads FQNEAQ (reference sequence). The CDR3 spans 14 residues. CDR3 bases: TGTGCCAGCAGCCTAGGACACGGCAATCAGCCCCAGCATTTT. Residues: CASSLGHGNQPQHF. The whole variable domain, filled in from reference TRBV7-9 and TRBJ1-5, reads DTGVSQNPRHKITKRGQNVTFRCDPISEHNRLYWYRQTLGQGPEFLTYFQNEAQLEKSRLLSDRFSAERPKGSFSTLEIQRTEQGDSAMYLCASSLGHGNQPQHFGDGTRLSIL.

The chain has TRBV2 and TRBJ1-4, with 9 nucleotides matching TRBD1. The CDR3 loop spans 15 amino acids. Germline assignment: CDR1 SNHLY and CDR2 FYNNEI. Germline trimming cut 5 bases from V and 5 bases from J; bases unmatched to any gene: 6. The CDR3: CASSIPGTGNEKLFF. In DNA form, the CDR3 reads TGTGCCAGCAGTATTCCCGGGACAGGGAATGAAAAACTGTTTTTT.

This clonotype has just a few counts. This chain joins TRBV19 and TRBJ2-2, with D perhaps TRBD2 (5 bases). V lost 7 bases to trimming and J lost 1 base, with 7 bases between them. This CDR3 region has 13 residues. Germline assignment: CDR1 LNHDA and CDR2 SQIVND (reference sequence). CDR3 sequence reads: CASKGRNTGELFF. Written as DNA, the CDR3 is TGTGCCAGTAAAGGGAGGAACACCGGGGAGCTGTTTTTT.

The table lists this clonotype with a few counts. The rearrangement uses TRBV7-2 and TRBJ2-1; D is possibly TRBD2 (5 bases). CDR3 length: 14 amino acids. Deletions cut 1 base from V and 8 bases from J, with 12 bases between. The germline CDR1 and CDR2 sequences are SGHTA and FQGNSA. The CDR3 region is CASSLVPSTYEQFF. In DNA form, the CDR3 reads TGTGCCAGCAGCTTAGTTCCTAGCACCTATGAGCAGTTCTTC.

This clonotype was counted between two and nine times. The chain employs TRBV11-1 and TRBJ1-1; unclear D gene. In germline, CDR1 is SGHAT, CDR2 FQDESV (reference sequence). Between the trimmed V and J ends, which lost 3 bases and 1 base, there was a span of 12 bases. The CDR3 spans 15 residues. Written as DNA, the CDR3 is TGTGCCAGCAGCTTCCGAGGACTGGAGAACACTGAAGCTTTCTTT. This translates into CASSFRGLENTEAFF.

V gene TRBV11-2 combines with J gene TRBJ2-4; 9 bases align to TRBD2. The CDR3 totals 16 residues. V lost 2 bases and J lost 3; bases outside the gene matches: 5. Germline CDR1 and CDR2: SGHAT and FQNNGV. CDR3 nucleotides: TGTGCCAGCAGCTTAAGTAGCGGGGGAGGCAAAAACATTCAGTACTTC. It is translated as CASSLSSGGGKNIQYF.

In this sample, this clonotype turned up many times. J is TRBJ2-3 and V is TRBV6-2 or TRBV6-3, with 8 bases fitting TRBD2. The CDR3 covers 15 residues. Germline V gene sequence: CDR1 MNHEY, CDR2 SVGEGT. The J segment lost 4 bases and the V segment lost 7 bases, leaving 10 bases of the junction unmatched. The CDR3 loop is CASNPRGVEADTQYF. The CDR3 bases are TGTGCCAGCAATCCGCGGGGGGTCGAGGCAGATACGCAGTATTTT.

V and J are TRBV7-9 and TRBJ1-2; TRBD1 is a possible D gene (5 bases). The V gene lost 3 bases and the J gene lost 4 bases, with 15 bases spanning the gap. The CDR3 is 15 amino acids. CDR1 is SEHNR, CDR2 FQNEAQ, per germline (reference sequence). Written as DNA, the CDR3 is TGTGCCAGCAGCTTGGGCGGGGGGGACCTCTATGGCTACACCTTC. It translates to CASSLGGGDLYGYTF.

This clonotype was detected a few times. The chain combines TRBV5-4 with TRBJ2-3, with a weak D call TRBD2 (5 bases). The CDR3 sequence is 15 residues long. V lost 1 base and J lost 4, with 13 bases in between. Germline V CDR1 and CDR2: SGHNT, YYREEE (reference sequence). This CDR3 reads CASSLHLAVPDTQYF. For the CDR3, the DNA is TGTGCCAGCAGCTTGCACCTAGCTGTCCCAGATACGCAGTATTTT.

This chain joins TRBV7-8 and TRBJ2-1; TRBD1 is a possible D gene (7 bases). The CDR3 is 16 amino acids. Looked up from germline, CDR1 is SGHVS and CDR2 is FQNEAQ. Trimming removed 3 bases from V and 4 bases from J, with 16 bases in between. The CDR3 here is CASSFRRGQQYNEQFF. In nucleotides, the CDR3 is TGTGCCAGCAGCTTTAGGAGGGGACAGCAGTACAATGAGCAGTTCTTC.

In this sample, this clonotype turned up a few times. A read error may produce the germline difference seen at one junction end. This chain links TRBV5-1 with TRBJ2-1; D is undetermined. The germline gives CDR1 SGHRS, CDR2 YFSETQ. This CDR3 contains 14 residues. Written as DNA, the CDR3 is TGCGCCAGCAGCTTGGTACCAAATTACAATGGGCAGTTCTTC. It encodes CASSLVPNYNGQFF.

This clonotype has a handful of counts. The rearrangement links TRBV3-1 to TRBJ1-2; D is undetermined. The V end lost 2 bases, the J end lost 8 bases, and 15 bases lay between the germline ends. This CDR3 comprises 14 residues. In germline, CDR1 is LGHDT, CDR2 YNNKEL (reference sequence). The CDR3 protein is CASSQKSSTRGYTF. CDR3 nucleotides: TGTGCCAGCAGCCAAAAATCATCTACCCGCGGCTACACCTTC.

The V gene is TRBV27, the J gene TRBJ1-4; D uncertain. Germline loops: CDR1 MNHEY, CDR2 SMNVEV (reference sequence). This CDR3 is 15 amino acids long. Trimming left V 3 bases short and J 4 bases short, with 12 bases between. The DNA of the CDR3 is TGTGCCAGCAGTTTTGCGGACCTTTTTAATGAAAAACTGTTTTTT. This sequence encodes CASSFADLFNEKLFF.

This clonotype has only a few counts. The CDR3 bases are TGTGCCACCAAACCGGGACAGAGCACAGATACGCAGTATTTT. The encoded protein is CATKPGQSTDTQYF. The J gene is TRBJ2-3, the V gene TRBV12-3 or TRBV12-4; 7 bases are a match to TRBD1. Trimming removed 10 bases from V and 0 bases from J; junction bases left unmatched: 7. The length of the CDR3 is 14 residues.